The 6 T cell receptor beta chains given below trace back to one sample, sequenced in a study of blood T cell repertoires in COVID-19. Profiling relied on immunoSEQ multiplex PCR, and the TCRdb table lists in-frame clones only, not all of them. This sample has some 60,000 clones, with around 86% found just once. Sequenced: peripheral blood. These receptors all come from a human donor in a cohort sampled during active COVID-19.

In DNA form, the CDR3 reads TGTGCCACCAGCAGAGCAGTCACAGATACGCAGTATTTT. Translating gives CATSRAVTDTQYF. This chain uses TRBV15 with TRBJ2-3; D is unresolved. V lost 1 base, J lost 2 bases, and 4 bases lay in between. This CDR3 contains 13 residues. Germline V lookup: CDR1 LNHNV, CDR2 YYDKDF (reference sequence).

The chain combines TRBV5-6 with TRBJ1-5; D remains unclear. V was trimmed by 1 base and J by 0 bases, leaving 11 bases between them. The CDR3 runs to 16 residues. Germline CDR1 SGHDT, CDR2 YYEEEE. The CDR3 region is CASSLSVAYSNQPQHF. In DNA form, the CDR3 reads TGTGCCAGCAGCTTGTCTGTAGCTTATAGCAATCAGCCCCAGCATTTT.

V and J are TRBV6-5 and TRBJ1-1, with D maybe TRBD1 (5 bases). This CDR3 spans 14 amino acids. Per germline, CDR1 MNHEY and CDR2 SVGAGI. The germline V and J ends were trimmed by 10 bases and 1 base, with 16 bases remaining between them. The CDR3 nucleotides are TGTGCCACCCAATATGGACAACAGAACACTGAAGCTTTCTTT. This codes for CATQYGQQNTEAFF.

This clone occurred once. The chain combines TRBV30 with TRBJ2-7; TRBD1 matches 8 bases. The V and J ends lost 5 bases and 3 bases, in that order; junction bases with no gene match: 6. The CDR3 extends over 13 amino acids. Per germline, CDR1 GTSNPN and CDR2 SVGIG (reference sequence). The CDR3 DNA reads TGTGCCTGGGCAGGCGGGACAGGCTACGAGCAGTACTTC. This encodes CAWAGGTGYEQYF.

This CDR3 is CASSLMGSTGQDEAFF. The CDR3 DNA reads as TGCGCCAGCAGCCTTATGGGTTCGACAGGGCAGGATGAAGCTTTCTTT. The genes are TRBV5-1 and TRBJ1-1, with 7 bases matching TRBD1. Germline V gene data show CDR1 as SGHRS and CDR2 as YFSETQ. The junction had 16 bases not matched to a gene; V was cut back by 4 bases and J by 7 bases. This CDR3 contains 16 residues.

This chain joins TRBV11-2 and TRBJ2-7; no definite D call. From germline, CDR1 is SGHAT and CDR2 FQNNGV. Trimming left V 3 bases short and J 3 bases short, with 9 bases between. The CDR3 extends over 13 amino acids. DNA of the CDR3: TGTGCCAGCAGCTTGTCCACTAACTACGAGCAGTACGTC. Translated, it gives CASSLSTNYEQYV.